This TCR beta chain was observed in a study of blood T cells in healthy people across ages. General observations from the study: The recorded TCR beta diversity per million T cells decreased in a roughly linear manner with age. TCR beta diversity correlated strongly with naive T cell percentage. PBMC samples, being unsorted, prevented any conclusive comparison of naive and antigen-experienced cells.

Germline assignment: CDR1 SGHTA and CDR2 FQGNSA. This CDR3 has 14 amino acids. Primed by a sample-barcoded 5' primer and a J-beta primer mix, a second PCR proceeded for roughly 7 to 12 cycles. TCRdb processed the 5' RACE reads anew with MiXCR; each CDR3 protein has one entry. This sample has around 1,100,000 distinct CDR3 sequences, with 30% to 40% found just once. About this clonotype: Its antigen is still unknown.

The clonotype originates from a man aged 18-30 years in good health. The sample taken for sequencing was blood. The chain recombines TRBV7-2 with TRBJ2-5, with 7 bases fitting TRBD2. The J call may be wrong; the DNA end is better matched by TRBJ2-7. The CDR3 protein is CASSVESGAYEQYF. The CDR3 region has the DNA TGTGCCAGCAGCGTAGAAAGCGGGGCCTACGAGCAGTACTTC.